A selection of T cell receptor beta chains follows, all from one sample in a study of blood T cells in healthy people across ages. TCRdb processed the 5' RACE reads anew with MiXCR; each CDR3 protein has one entry. The sample comprises 540,000 or so distinct CDR3 sequences, approximately 25% of which are singletons, and under 20% rests with the top ten. Sequenced input: blood. Receptors originate from a woman aged 70-85 years in good health. Each CDR3 is given with its conserved first and last residue. A D gene is named only where the DNA matches it firmly. Some rows have no size entry. The others give once, few or many, or a class for an expanded clone.

abundance	d_gene	len	v_gene	j_gene	CDR3nt	CDR3aa
-	-	14	TRBV20-1	TRBJ2-1	TGCAGTGCTAGGAAGGGACAAGCTGGCAATGAGCAGTTCTTC	CSARKGQAGNEQFF
few	-	12	TRBV19	TRBJ1-2	TGTGCCAGTAGTCCCACGAACTATGGCTACACCTTC	CASSPTNYGYTF
-	TRBD2	16	TRBV7-2	TRBJ2-1	TGTGCCAGCAGCTTAGCCGAGCGGGGGGGCGATGTTGAGCAGTTCTTC	CASSLAERGGDVEQFF
once	TRBD2	14	TRBV19	TRBJ2-1	TGTGCCAGTAGTACGCGGGAGGTAGTGGGTGAGCAGTTCTTC	CASSTREVVGEQFF
-	TRBD1	17	TRBV4-2	TRBJ2-5	TGTGCCAGCAGCCTTCGAGGGACAGGGGTCGTAGGAGAGACCCAGTACTTC	CASSLRGTGVVGETQYF
few	-	15	TRBV3-1	TRBJ2-3	TGTGCCAGCAGCCAAGACCTGCTTAGCACAGATACGCAGTATTTT	CASSQDLLSTDTQYF
few	-	16	TRBV20-1	TRBJ2-2	TGCAGTGCTGGGAGCGGGCGGTCCCTAAACACCGGGGAGCTGTTTTTT	CSAGSGRSLNTGELFF
-	-	12	TRBV7-9	TRBJ1-1	TGTGCCAGCAGCCAACCTTACACTGAAGCTTTCTTT	CASSQPYTEAFF
-	-	16	TRBV6-2/TRBV6-3	TRBJ1-1	TGTGCCAGCAGTCAGTATTTTCATGGGTTAGACACTGAAGCTTTCTTT	CASSQYFHGLDTEAFF
-	-	15	TRBV3-1	TRBJ1-1	TGTGCCAGCAGCCCAGGAGGTGGCATGAACACTGAAGCTTTCTTT	CASSPGGGMNTEAFF
few	-	15	TRBV3-1	TRBJ2-2	TGTGCCAGCAGCCCACAGGGCAGAAACACCGGGGAGCTGTTTTTT	CASSPQGRNTGELFF
few	-	14	TRBV16	TRBJ2-5	TGTGCCAGCAGCCAACAATTTGACGGGGAGACCCAGTACTTC	CASSQQFDGETQYF
few	-	16	TRBV4-1	TRBJ1-2	TGCGCCAGCAGCCAAGGCTCGACAGCCGGAAACTATGGCTACACCTTC	CASSQGSTAGNYGYTF
-	-	16	TRBV7-2	TRBJ2-3	TGTGCCAGCAGCTTAGTCCCCAGTGCTAGCACAGATACGCAGTATTTT	CASSLVPSASTDTQYF
few	-	13	TRBV5-1	TRBJ2-1	TGCGCCAGCAGGATTACTACCGACAATGAGCAGTTCTTC	CASRITTDNEQFF
few	-	15	TRBV5-1	TRBJ2-5	TGCGCCAGCAGCTCCCTTTTAGGTGGGGAAGAGACCCAGTACTTC	CASSSLLGGEETQYF
-	-	13	TRBV10-3	TRBJ1-4	TGTGCCATCAGTGGACGGCCTAATGAAAAACTGTTTTTT	CAISGRPNEKLFF
few	-	13	TRBV11-3	TRBJ2-5	TGTGCCAGCAGGGTGGGGAACGGAGAGACCCAGTACTTC	CASRVGNGETQYF
few	TRBD1	15	TRBV2	TRBJ2-1	TGTGCCAGCAGTGACGGGACAGGCTTGTATGGTGAGCAGTTCTTC	CASSDGTGLYGEQFF
-	-	12	TRBV6-2/TRBV6-3	TRBJ1-1	TGTGCCAGTAAACAGGGAATCACTGAAGCTTTCTTT	CASKQGITEAFF
-	-	12	TRBV20-1	TRBJ2-5	TGCAGTGTGTCGCAGCCTCAAGAGACCCAGTACTTC	CSVSQPQETQYF
-	-	14	TRBV9	TRBJ2-5	TGTGCCAGCAGCGTTACAGAGAGATGGGGGACCCAGTACTTC	CASSVTERWGTQYF
-	-	13	TRBV5-1	TRBJ2-7	TGCGCCTCCGGACTTGGGGTTACATACGAGCAGTACTTC	CASGLGVTYEQYF
few	-	15	TRBV5-1	TRBJ2-5	TGCGCCAGCAGCTTCGGACTAGGGGGCCAAGAGACCCAGTACTTC	CASSFGLGGQETQYF
-	-	16	TRBV20-1	TRBJ1-2	TGCAGTGCTAGTAGAGCGAGAGGTGGGCAGTCGTGGGGCTACACCTTC	CSASRARGGQSWGYTF
-	-	14	TRBV29-1	TRBJ2-6	TGCAGCGTTGGGGCAGGTTCTGGGGCCAACGTCCTGACTTTC	CSVGAGSGANVLTF
-	TRBD1	15	TRBV2	TRBJ1-1	TGTGCCAGCAGTGACCGACCAGGGGGCACGACTGAAGCTTTCTTT	CASSDRPGGTTEAFF
few	-	14	TRBV20-1	TRBJ1-2	TGCAGTGCTAGAGATCTAGGGGCGAACTATGGCTACACCTTC	CSARDLGANYGYTF
medium-sized	-	16	TRBV7-9	TRBJ2-7	TGTGCCAGCAGCTTAAGGGGTAATAGGCTTTCCTACGAGCAGTACTTC	CASSLRGNRLSYEQYF
-	TRBD1	17	TRBV7-3	TRBJ2-6	TGTGCCAGCAGCTCCGAGGGGGCACAGGCTGAACTTTCCGTCCTGACTTTC	CASSSEGAQAELSVLTF
-	TRBD1	16	TRBV11-2	TRBJ2-4	TGTGCCGGCAGCTTGGGACAGGGGATAGCCAAAAACATTCAGTACTTC	CAGSLGQGIAKNIQYF
-	-	17	TRBV27	TRBJ1-5	TGTGCCAGCAGTTTTAACCGGGGGCCAAATAGCAATCAGCCCCAGCATTTT	CASSFNRGPNSNQPQHF
-	-	15	TRBV15	TRBJ2-1	TGTGCCGCCAGCAGAGGCCAGAGGTGGGGAAATGAGCAGTTCTTC	CAASRGQRWGNEQFF
few	-	15	TRBV20-1	TRBJ2-5	TGCAGTGCTAGGTCGAGGTGGGGGGAACAAGAGACCCAGTACTTC	CSARSRWGEQETQYF
-	-	14	TRBV6-2/TRBV6-3	TRBJ2-3	TGTGCCAGCAGTTTCTCCCAGCTAGCTGGTACGCAGTATTTT	CASSFSQLAGTQYF
-	-	13	TRBV2	TRBJ2-5	TGTGCCAGCGGAGGGGCTTCGGGAGAGACCCAGTACTTC	CASGGASGETQYF
-	-	14	TRBV12-3/TRBV12-4	TRBJ1-1	TGTGCCAGCAGTTTAAAGGGGGAGTACACTGAAGCTTTCTTT	CASSLKGEYTEAFF
few	-	14	TRBV12-3/TRBV12-4	TRBJ2-6	TGTGCCAGCAGTACTTGGCCCGGGGCCAACGTCCTGACTTTC	CASSTWPGANVLTF
few	TRBD1	13	TRBV29-1	TRBJ1-1	TGCAGCGTTAACAGGGGGGGGAACACTGAAGCTTTCTTT	CSVNRGGNTEAFF
-	-	15	TRBV6-2/TRBV6-3	TRBJ2-1	TGTGCCAGCAGTTCCCTAGGACAAGGAAGCAATGAGCAGTTCTTC	CASSSLGQGSNEQFF
-	-	16	TRBV4-1	TRBJ2-1	TGCGCCAGCAGCCAAGAGGGGGGGCGCGGGTACAATGAGCAGTTCTTC	CASSQEGGRGYNEQFF
few	-	15	TRBV15	TRBJ2-5	TGTGCCACCAGCAGAGATAGCGACCGGGGAGAGACCCAGTACTTC	CATSRDSDRGETQYF
-	-	12	TRBV29-1	TRBJ1-3	TGCAGCGTTGATGACGGTTCTAACACCATATATTTT	CSVDDGSNTIYF
-	TRBD2	15	TRBV27	TRBJ2-3	TGTGCCAGCAGTCCGGGACTAGCGGGAGCTGATACGCAGTATTTT	CASSPGLAGADTQYF
-	TRBD1	15	TRBV29-1	TRBJ2-7	TGCAGCGTTCCTCGAACAGGGGGAACCGAATACGAGCAGTACTTC	CSVPRTGGTEYEQYF
-	TRBD2	19	TRBV7-2	TRBJ2-1	TGTGCCAGCGGCTTAGTAGGGACTAGCGGGGTCCCGACCTACAATGAGCAGTTCTTC	CASGLVGTSGVPTYNEQFF
few	-	13	TRBV20-1	TRBJ2-1	TGCAGTGCTTTCCGGGACTTCCACAATGAGCAGTTCTTC	CSAFRDFHNEQFF
-	-	13	TRBV10-3	TRBJ2-2	TGTGCCATCAGGAGGGAGGACACCGGGGAGCTGTTTTTT	CAIRREDTGELFF
-	-	14	TRBV7-9	TRBJ1-4	TGTGCCAGCAGCGTTGGGACAAGTAATGAAAAACTGTTTTTT	CASSVGTSNEKLFF
once	TRBD1	15	TRBV3-1	TRBJ2-1	TGTGCCAGCAGCTGGACAGGGTCCCCTTTTAATGAGCAGTTCTTC	CASSWTGSPFNEQFF
few	-	12	TRBV19	TRBJ2-3	TGTGCCAGTAGTACCTTACAGGAGACGCAGTATTTT	CASSTLQETQYF
few	-	13	TRBV7-2	TRBJ2-3	TGTGCCAGCAGCGCGGGCCGGTCCGATACGCAGTATTTT	CASSAGRSDTQYF
-	-	12	TRBV12-3/TRBV12-4	TRBJ2-1	TGTGCCAGCAAAAGGACTCATAATGAGCAGTTCTTC	CASKRTHNEQFF
-	TRBD2	13	TRBV7-3	TRBJ2-1	TGTGCCAGCAGTCTCGGGACTAGTAATGAGCAGTTCTTC	CASSLGTSNEQFF
few	TRBD1	15	TRBV11-3	TRBJ1-4	TGTGCCAGCAGCTTAAATCAGGGGGCAAATGAAAAACTGTTTTTT	CASSLNQGANEKLFF